The text below deals with one TCR beta chain. Its antigen is undetermined. These data originate in a study of Graves' ophthalmopathy and Graves' hyperthyroidism. The CDR3 is 15 amino acids. J lost 11 bases, V lost 4 bases, and 9 bases had no gene match. CDR1 and CDR2 from the germline V gene are SGHVS and FNYEAQ. Excluded were patients with other autoimmune diseases, uncontrolled infections, pregnancy or lactation. It was on clinical symptoms, serum thyroxine, TRAb, thyroid ultrasound and orbital computed tomography that diagnosis relied. Notes on the study in general: With a specificity of 72.22% and a sensitivity of around 70%, the model predicted ophthalmopathy progression.

The authors amplified TCR beta CDR3 regions, and they did so from RNA transcripts for repertoire sequencing. The library came from an HTBI-primed first-round RT-PCR and a second-round multiplex PCR. MiXCR was run by TCRdb on the multiplex PCR reads, yielding one entry per CDR3 protein. The profile covers about 590,000 distinct CDR3 sequences, with 35% to 40% appearing a single time and approximately 4.1% taken by the ten largest. Material for sequencing was peripheral blood or thyroid tissue (not recorded which). This TCR came from an adult man with Graves' hyperthyroidism. The rearrangement links TRBV7-6 to TRBJ1-5, with TRBD1 matching over 12 bases. The CDR3 DNA is TGTGCCAGCAGCTCGTCGGGACAGGGGGCAGTAACCCAGCATTTT. It yields the protein CASSSSGQGAVTQHF.